A selection of T cell receptor beta chains follows, all from one sample in a study of chemoradiotherapy in HPV16-positive cancers. Only in-frame clones appear in the TCRdb table, and some are missing; sequencing was by immunoSEQ multiplex PCR. This sample yields some 34,000 clones, of which 92% are seen a single time; 3.6% belongs to the top ten. Sequencing used blood, obtained from a patient who underwent chemoradiotherapy. Every receptor here comes from a human donor with HPV-associated anogenital cancer. Both conserved end residues are part of each CDR3. Fields, in order: CDR3 protein, CDR3 DNA, D gene, clone size, J gene, V gene. D genes are given only for firm matches. Part of the rows lack a size; the others show once, few, many or a class for expanded clones.

CDR3: CASSPGTGGGYEQYF; DNA: TGTGCCAGCAGTCCTGGGACAGGGGGAGGTTACGAGCAGTACTTC; D: TRBD1; size: .; J: TRBJ2-7; V: TRBV27
CDR3: CATSRDRDFYGYTF; DNA: TGTGCCACCAGCAGGGACAGGGACTTCTATGGCTACACCTTC; D: TRBD1; size: once; J: TRBJ1-2; V: TRBV15
CDR3: CASSPRNRRGTGELFF; DNA: TGTGCCAGCAGCCCCCGTAATCGGCGGGGTACCGGGGAGCTGTTTTTT; D: .; size: once; J: TRBJ2-2; V: TRBV11-1
CDR3: CASRDWQGSYEQYF; DNA: TGTGCCAGTAGGGATTGGCAGGGTTCCTACGAGCAGTACTTC; D: .; size: .; J: TRBJ2-7; V: TRBV19
CDR3: CASSGDSANYEQYF; DNA: TGTGCCAGCAGCGGCGACAGCGCGAACTACGAGCAGTACTTC; D: .; size: .; J: TRBJ2-7; V: TRBV9
CDR3: CASSGRGRDSGRAFF; DNA: TGTGCCAGCAGCGGACGGGGCCGGGACTCGGGGCGAGCTTTCTTT; D: .; size: .; J: TRBJ1-1; V: TRBV7-8
CDR3: CASSDAGTHNQPQHF; DNA: TGTGCCAGCAGTGACGCCGGGACACATAATCAGCCCCAGCATTTT; D: .; size: .; J: TRBJ1-5; V: TRBV6-6
CDR3: CASSVGSNEQFF; DNA: TGCGCCAGCTCTGTGGGGTCCAATGAGCAGTTCTTC; D: .; size: .; J: TRBJ2-1; V: TRBV4-1
CDR3: CASSLDDPQIDYGYTF; DNA: TGTGCCAGCAGCTTGGATGACCCCCAGATTGACTATGGCTACACCTTC; D: .; size: .; J: TRBJ1-2; V: TRBV5-6
CDR3: CASSSRDRGREKLFF; DNA: TGTGCCAGCAGCTCCCGGGACAGGGGTAGGGAAAAACTGTTTTTT; D: TRBD1; size: .; J: TRBJ1-4; V: TRBV13
CDR3: CASSLDAGRERNTIYF; DNA: TGTGCCAGCAGCTTAGATGCGGGCAGGGAAAGAAACACCATATATTTT; D: .; size: .; J: TRBJ1-3; V: TRBV7-8
CDR3: CASSAGQNTEAFF; DNA: TGCGCCAGCAGCGCCGGACAGAACACTGAAGCTTTCTTT; D: .; size: .; J: TRBJ1-1; V: TRBV5-1
CDR3: CASSQGPIDQGGNQPQHF; DNA: TGCGCCAGCAGCCAAGGACCAATAGACCAAGGGGGCAATCAGCCCCAGCATTTT; D: .; size: .; J: TRBJ1-5; V: TRBV4-3
CDR3: CSLRENTEAFF; DNA: TGCAGCCTCCGGGAGAACACTGAAGCTTTCTTT; D: .; size: .; J: TRBJ1-1; V: TRBV20-1
CDR3: CASRRRNPTYEQYF; DNA: TGTGCCAGCAGGCGGCGGAATCCAACCTACGAGCAGTACTTC; D: .; size: .; J: TRBJ2-7; V: TRBV5-6
CDR3: CASSGTGGRNGYTF; DNA: TGTGCCAGCAGTGGGACAGGGGGCAGAAATGGCTACACCTTC; D: TRBD1; size: .; J: TRBJ1-2; V: TRBV25-1
CDR3: CASSGVEGTDTQYF; DNA: TGTGCCAGCAGCGGCGTCGAGGGGACAGATACGCAGTATTTT; D: .; size: .; J: TRBJ2-3; V: TRBV9
CDR3: CSATGTGPSGYTF; DNA: TGCAGCGCAACCGGGACAGGGCCCTCTGGCTACACCTTC; D: TRBD1; size: few; J: TRBJ1-2; V: TRBV29-1
CDR3: CASNPEGQETQYF; DNA: TGTGCCAGCAACCCCGAGGGTCAAGAGACCCAGTACTTC; D: .; size: .; J: TRBJ2-5; V: TRBV9
CDR3: CASSQKPTWLAGASTDTQYF; DNA: TGTGCCAGCAGCCAAAAACCAACATGGCTGGCGGGGGCTAGCACAGATACGCAGTATTTT; D: .; size: .; J: TRBJ2-3; V: TRBV4-2
CDR3: CASSIVGLASYNEQFF; DNA: TGTGCCAGTAGTATAGTGGGACTAGCGTCCTACAATGAGCAGTTCTTC; D: TRBD2; size: .; J: TRBJ2-1; V: TRBV19
CDR3: CASSLVWGRGDTIYF; DNA: TGTGCCAGCAGCTTAGTTTGGGGGAGAGGAGACACCATATATTTT; D: .; size: .; J: TRBJ1-3; V: TRBV7-2
CDR3: CASSQQGMDNSPLHF; DNA: TGTGCCAGCAGCCAGCAGGGCATGGATAATTCACCCCTCCACTTT; D: .; size: .; J: TRBJ1-6; V: TRBV14
CDR3: CASSPRGLNGETQYF; DNA: TGTGCCAGCAGCCCAAGGGGCCTCAACGGAGAGACCCAGTACTTC; D: .; size: .; J: TRBJ2-5; V: TRBV27
CDR3: CASSLAYLRGGGYTF; DNA: TGTGCCAGCAGCTTGGCGTATCTCCGTGGAGGTGGCTACACCTTC; D: .; size: .; J: TRBJ1-2; V: TRBV5-4
CDR3: CAWSVGTGLFDYGYTF; DNA: TGTGCCTGGAGTGTAGGGACAGGGCTTTTCGACTATGGCTACACCTTC; D: TRBD1; size: once; J: TRBJ1-2; V: TRBV30
CDR3: CASSFRVEAGELFF; DNA: TGTGCCAGCAGTTTCAGGGTAGAGGCCGGGGAGCTGTTTTTT; D: .; size: few; J: TRBJ2-2; V: TRBV6-1
CDR3: CASSVGTTPLHF; DNA: TGTGCCAGCAGCGTAGGTACCACACCCCTCCACTTT; D: .; size: .; J: TRBJ1-6; V: TRBV9
CDR3: CASSDTGRGFEKLFF; DNA: TGTGCCAGCAGTGATACAGGACGGGGATTTGAAAAACTGTTTTTT; D: .; size: .; J: TRBJ1-4; V: TRBV2
CDR3: CASSQDLERESYEQYF; DNA: TGTGCCAGCAGCCAAGATCTTGAAAGGGAATCCTACGAGCAGTACTTC; D: .; size: .; J: TRBJ2-7; V: TRBV4-2
CDR3: CASSLAGGGGEQYF; DNA: TGTGCCAGCAGCTTAGCAGGAGGAGGGGGCGAGCAGTACTTC; D: .; size: .; J: TRBJ2-7; V: TRBV7-2
CDR3: CATTRGAAGSGNTIYF; DNA: TGTGCCACCACCCGGGGGGCCGCCGGCTCTGGAAACACCATATATTTT; D: .; size: .; J: TRBJ1-3; V: TRBV2
CDR3: CAWSAGAHQPQHF; DNA: TGTGCCTGGAGTGCAGGGGCCCATCAGCCCCAGCATTTT; D: .; size: .; J: TRBJ1-5; V: TRBV30
CDR3: CASSLGRLADREAFF; DNA: TGTGCCAGCAGCTTGGGACGCCTAGCGGACAGGGAAGCTTTCTTT; D: TRBD1; size: .; J: TRBJ1-1; V: TRBV5-6
CDR3: CASSLLAVGASQYF; DNA: TGTGCCAGCAGCCTACTAGCGGTGGGGGCTAGCCAGTACTTC; D: TRBD2; size: .; J: TRBJ2-4; V: TRBV7-9
CDR3: CASSPGQAQNIQYF; DNA: TGTGCCAGCTCCCCGGGACAGGCCCAAAACATTCAGTACTTC; D: TRBD1; size: .; J: TRBJ2-4; V: TRBV18
CDR3: CASSLDTEAFF; DNA: TGTGCCAGCAGCCTTGACACTGAAGCTTTCTTT; D: .; size: once; J: TRBJ1-1; V: TRBV5-8
CDR3: CASSLAFAEAFF; DNA: TGTGCCAGCAGCCTAGCGTTTGCTGAAGCTTTCTTT; D: .; size: .; J: TRBJ1-1; V: TRBV11-2
CDR3: CASSQDQSQGYWAFF; DNA: TGCGCCAGCAGCCAGGATCAAAGTCAGGGGTATTGGGCTTTCTTT; D: .; size: .; J: TRBJ1-1; V: TRBV4-3
CDR3: CATSRDRGGGREQYF; DNA: TGTGCCACCAGCAGAGATCGTGGCGGGGGGCGCGAGCAGTACTTC; D: TRBD2; size: .; J: TRBJ2-7; V: TRBV15
CDR3: CASRSRQGLNTEAFF; DNA: TGTGCCAGCAGATCGAGACAGGGGCTTAACACTGAAGCTTTCTTT; D: TRBD1; size: .; J: TRBJ1-1; V: TRBV11-2
CDR3: CASSQSTGVTYNEQFF; DNA: TGCGCCAGCAGCCAGAGTACAGGGGTGACCTACAATGAGCAGTTCTTC; D: TRBD1; size: .; J: TRBJ2-1; V: TRBV4-3
CDR3: CASSITAWRTGELFF; DNA: TGTGCCAGCAGCATCACGGCGTGGAGGACCGGGGAGCTGTTTTTT; D: .; size: .; J: TRBJ2-2; V: TRBV13
CDR3: CASTGTRNYGYTF; DNA: TGTGCCAGCACCGGGACACGGAACTATGGCTACACCTTC; D: .; size: .; J: TRBJ1-2; V: TRBV2
CDR3: CASSLWRGGSTEAFF; DNA: TGTGCCAGCAGTTTATGGAGGGGAGGGAGCACTGAAGCTTTCTTT; D: .; size: .; J: TRBJ1-1; V: TRBV28
CDR3: CASRCLGPHGSTNEKLFF; DNA: TGTGCCAGCAGGTGCCTCGGGCCACACGGATCAACTAATGAAAAACTGTTTTTT; D: .; size: .; J: TRBJ1-4; V: TRBV6-4
CDR3: CASSVGTVTWNEQFF; DNA: TGTGCCAGCAGCGTAGGAACAGTAACATGGAATGAGCAGTTCTTC; D: .; size: once; J: TRBJ2-1; V: TRBV9
CDR3: CASSIGQFNYNSPLHF; DNA: TGTGCCAGTAGTATCGGACAGTTCAACTATAATTCACCCCTCCACTTT; D: .; size: .; J: TRBJ1-6; V: TRBV19
CDR3: CASKGQGATNEKLFF; DNA: TGTGCCAGCAAGGGACAGGGGGCAACTAATGAAAAACTGTTTTTT; D: TRBD1; size: .; J: TRBJ1-4; V: TRBV19
CDR3: CASSLLAGGYEQYF; DNA: TGCGCCAGCAGCTTGCTAGCGGGGGGTTACGAGCAGTACTTC; D: TRBD2; size: .; J: TRBJ2-7; V: TRBV5-1
CDR3: CASSHSGTRYEAFF; DNA: TGTGCCAGCTCACACTCGGGGACACGCTATGAAGCTTTCTTT; D: .; size: .; J: TRBJ1-1; V: TRBV18
CDR3: CASSLRHEQFF; DNA: TGCGCCAGCAGCTTGCGTCATGAGCAGTTCTTC; D: .; size: .; J: TRBJ2-1; V: TRBV5-1
CDR3: CASSLRPSGGGTDTQYF; DNA: TGCGCCAGCAGCTTGAGGCCCAGCGGGGGGGGGACAGATACGCAGTATTTT; D: TRBD2; size: .; J: TRBJ2-3; V: TRBV5-1
CDR3: CASSDSSGPQETQYF; DNA: TGTGCCAGCAGCGACTCTAGCGGACCCCAAGAGACCCAGTACTTC; D: TRBD2; size: .; J: TRBJ2-5; V: TRBV9
CDR3: CASSGAGGGNTGELFF; DNA: TGTGCCAGCAGCGGCGCGGGGGGTGGCAACACCGGGGAGCTGTTTTTT; D: TRBD2; size: .; J: TRBJ2-2; V: TRBV9
CDR3: CASSQAPPGGHGYTF; DNA: TGCGCCAGCAGCCAAGCCCCTCCGGGGGGACATGGCTACACCTTC; D: .; size: .; J: TRBJ1-2; V: TRBV4-1
CDR3: CASSPGTSGGLTGELFF; DNA: TGTGCCAGTAGTCCAGGGACTAGCGGGGGGCTCACCGGGGAGCTGTTTTTT; D: TRBD2; size: .; J: TRBJ2-2; V: TRBV19
CDR3: CASSPYLDSSGNTIYF; DNA: TGTGCCAGCTCGCCCTATTTGGACAGCTCTGGAAACACCATATATTTT; D: .; size: .; J: TRBJ1-3; V: TRBV18
CDR3: CASSSTHRDRGHGATNEKLFF; DNA: TGTGCCAGCAGCTCCACCCACCGGGACAGGGGGCACGGGGCAACTAATGAAAAACTGTTTTTT; D: TRBD1; size: .; J: TRBJ1-4; V: TRBV7-3
CDR3: CASSLVKNTEAFF; DNA: TGTGCCAGCAGCTTAGTCAAGAACACTGAAGCTTTCTTT; D: .; size: .; J: TRBJ1-1; V: TRBV11-3